This T cell receptor (beta chain) emerged from a study of T cell responses to AZD1222 COVID-19 vaccine. As for the study in general: Second-dose schedules of about 4 or about 12 weeks were combined. Findings of the study overall: Spike-wide coverage was observed for vaccine-associated CD4 TCRs, with dominant responses at 160-218 and 743-854. Only after the peak T cell response were repertoires sampled. A reported finding is that nearly half of spike-specific TCRs target unmutated variant regions.

CDR3 size: 14 residues. Germline CDR1 reads SGDLS; CDR2 reads YYNGEE. Trimming cost V 4 bases and J 1 base, with 12 bases left between them. Details on this clone: The antigen remains unidentified.

TCRdb's table, derived via immunoSEQ multiplex PCR, lists solely in-frame clones and lacks some. The table includes tens of thousands of clones, roughly 90% detected once. This sequence was found in an adult in good health. The sample was peripheral blood, taken on day 0 of AZD1222 vaccination. This sequence joins TRBV9 and TRBJ2-7; D tentatively fits TRBD1 or TRBD2 (6 bases each). The CDR3 region has the DNA TGTGCCAGCAGCACTGGCGGGACATCCTACGAGCAGTACTTC. Translating it yields CASSTGGTSYEQYF.